This T cell receptor beta chain comes out of a study of shared clonotypes between healthy human individuals. Only one count was recorded for this clone. CDR1 SGHNT and CDR2 YYREEE come from the germline V gene (reference sequence). Trimming cost V 3 bases and J 8 bases; bases outside gene matches: 4. This CDR3 has 14 residues. The study ran the assay at deep level. The method was immunoSEQ multiplex PCR; TCRdb's version includes in-frame clones alone and lacks a portion of them. The sample includes millions of clones, about 95% of them seen just once. Positively selected for CCR7, the CD45RO-negative cells used as naive CD8 cells excluded terminally differentiated effector memory CD45RA+ cells. Adult donors, all healthy and HIV-negative, had no recent acute infections or vaccinations.

The chain links TRBV5-4 to TRBJ1-4, with 10 bases aligning to TRBD1. This sequence was found in a man in his late teens or twenties in good health. The specimen was naive CD8+ T cells sorted from blood. The CDR3 sequence is CASSWDRGEEKLFF. CDR3 in DNA: TGTGCCAGCAGCTGGGACAGGGGAGAAGAAAAACTGTTTTTT.